The clone carrying this T cell receptor beta chain came up many times. HTBI primers from iRepertoire and Arm-PCR of CDR3 regions yielded the TCR beta libraries. Via MiXCR, TCRdb re-called the multiplex PCR reads, giving one row per CDR3 protein. Of 500,000 or so distinct CDR3 sequences listed, 15% to 20% are singletons. The time point was: newly diagnosed GD, antithyroid drugs for less than 3 months. Scientists built the TCR library using RNA that was extracted from PBMCs. An endocrinology unit in Xi'an, China, supplied the patients. EDTA tubes held roughly 9.9 milliliters of peripheral blood from each patient. Germline CDR1 is SGHKS and CDR2 is YYEKEE (reference sequence). Trimming removed 0 bases from V and 8 bases from J; junction bases left unmatched: 6. CDR3 length: 14 residues. This sample was included in a study of regulatory T cells in long-lasting Graves disease. These data are also associated with another study on T cells in Graves' hyperthyroidism and ophthalmopathy. Per that paper: HTBI primers drove first-round RT-PCR of the TCR CDR3. Separation of ophthalmopathy from stable hyperthyroidism was achieved by a 13 V-J model.

The specimen was peripheral blood mononuclear cells (PBMCs), collected at new diagnosis, from a patient treated with antithyroid drugs. The chain has TRBV5-5 and TRBJ1-2, with 8 bases aligning to TRBD1. This clonotype was obtained from a woman aged 35-60 years with Graves disease. CDR3 sequence: CASSLDQGAWGYTF. Here the CDR3 DNA reads TGTGCCAGCAGCTTGGACCAGGGGGCCTGGGGCTACACCTTC.